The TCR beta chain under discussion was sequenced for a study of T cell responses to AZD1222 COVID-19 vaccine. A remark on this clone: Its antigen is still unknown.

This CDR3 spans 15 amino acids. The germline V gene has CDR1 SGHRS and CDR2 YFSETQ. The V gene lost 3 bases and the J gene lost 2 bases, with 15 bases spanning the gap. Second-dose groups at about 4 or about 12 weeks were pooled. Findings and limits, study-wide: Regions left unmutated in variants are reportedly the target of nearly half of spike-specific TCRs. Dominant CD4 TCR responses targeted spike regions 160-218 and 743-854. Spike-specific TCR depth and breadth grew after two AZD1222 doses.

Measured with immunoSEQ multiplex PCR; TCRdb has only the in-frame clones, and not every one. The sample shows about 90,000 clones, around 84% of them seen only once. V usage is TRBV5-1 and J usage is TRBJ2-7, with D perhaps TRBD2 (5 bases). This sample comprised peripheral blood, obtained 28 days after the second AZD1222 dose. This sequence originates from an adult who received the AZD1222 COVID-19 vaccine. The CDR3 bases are TGCGCCAGCAGCTATGGAGTCGACGGGACCTACGAGCAGTACTTC. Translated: CASSYGVDGTYEQYF.